There are a few counts of the clone carrying this T cell receptor (beta chain). This sample stems from a study of radiotherapy plus CTLA-4 blockade in lung cancer. The repertoire was sequenced with immunoSEQ multiplex PCR; TCRdb's copy has only in-frame clones and lacks some. Of roughly 97,000 clones in the sample, 65% to 85% were seen once. Lung cancer patients with chemo-refractory metastatic non-small-cell disease were given focal radiation plus CTLA-4 blockade with ipilimumab. Trimming pared 0 bases from V and 5 bases from J, leaving 6 bases between. Germline-derived CDR1 and CDR2 are SGHKS and YYEKEE (reference sequence). The CDR3 has 13 residues.

Here the sequenced sample was peripheral blood, taken from a patient treated with radiotherapy plus ipilimumab. The source of this sequence is a human donor with non-small cell lung cancer who had a partial response to radiotherapy plus ipilimumab. Some clones in this sample may be carry-over from other donors' samples. The V gene is TRBV5-5, the J gene TRBJ1-5; D ambiguous. CDR3 bases: TGTGCCAGCAGCTTGGACACCGATCAGCCCCAGCATTTT. Translated: CASSLDTDQPQHF.